This is a list of T cell receptor beta chains from one sample in a study of T cell responses to AZD1222 COVID-19 vaccine. Sequencing used immunoSEQ multiplex PCR; TCRdb keeps in-frame clones, though not all of them. Counted here are 50,000 to 55,000 clones, approximately 84% occurring once; the ten biggest clones make up roughly a quarter. The sample was peripheral blood, taken on day 0 of AZD1222 vaccination. Receptor source: an adult in good health. CDR3s include the opening cysteine and the closing phenylalanine or tryptophan. Fields, in order: J gene, V gene, clone size, D gene, CDR3 length, CDR3 protein, CDR3 DNA. D genes are given only for firm matches. Clone size appears in some rows only: once, few, many, or a class for an expanded clone.

TRBJ1-1	TRBV6-1	once	.	14	CASGGPGESTEAFF	TGTGCCAGCGGGGGCCCCGGCGAGAGCACTGAAGCTTTCTTT
TRBJ1-1	TRBV2	once	TRBD1	13	CASSAWDRGEAFF	TGTGCCAGCAGTGCGTGGGACAGGGGAGAAGCTTTCTTT
TRBJ2-7	TRBV11-2	.	TRBD1	13	CASSFGQGYEQYF	TGTGCCAGCAGCTTTGGACAGGGCTACGAGCAGTACTTC
TRBJ1-6	TRBV7-9	few	.	14	CASSSRTPNSPLHF	TGTGCCAGCAGCTCCCGGACCCCTAATTCACCCCTCCACTTT
TRBJ1-1	TRBV6-5	.	.	13	CASSSLGNTEAFF	TGTGCCAGCAGTTCCCTGGGGAACACTGAAGCTTTCTTT
TRBJ1-2	TRBV28	.	.	14	CASSRGDRWYGYTF	TGTGCCAGCAGTCGTGGGGACCGGTGGTATGGCTACACCTTC
TRBJ2-7	TRBV5-6	.	TRBD2	15	CASSLETSGYYEQYF	TGTGCCAGCAGCTTGGAGACTAGCGGTTACTACGAGCAGTACTTC
TRBJ1-5	TRBV2	once	TRBD1	15	CASSPDRGENQPQHF	TGTGCCAGCAGTCCGGACAGGGGCGAGAATCAGCCCCAGCATTTT
TRBJ1-3	TRBV7-2	.	.	17	CASSLLGGGSTGNTIYF	TGTGCCAGCAGCTTATTGGGAGGTGGTAGCACTGGAAACACCATATATTTT
TRBJ2-7	TRBV5-1	.	.	15	CASSLALQGSIEQYF	TGCGCCAGCAGCTTGGCCTTACAGGGATCGATCGAGCAGTACTTC
TRBJ2-5	TRBV7-2	.	TRBD2	16	CASSLTGLAGRETQYF	TGTGCCAGCAGCTTAACCGGACTAGCCGGACGAGAGACCCAGTACTTC
TRBJ1-2	TRBV2	.	.	14	CASSEGQGALWYTF	TGTGCCAGCAGTGAAGGTCAGGGCGCCCTATGGTACACCTTC
TRBJ2-5	TRBV20-1	.	.	11	CSAPVKETQYF	TGCAGTGCCCCGGTGAAAGAGACCCAGTACTTC